Following are 25 T cell receptor beta chains from one sample sequenced in a study of beta chain features in type 1 diabetes. Expressed TCRB transcripts were sequenced because the entire RNA isolate underwent reverse transcription. Sequenced by immunoSEQ multiplex PCR; TCRdb stores in-frame clones only, minus some. The repertoire holds about 320,000 clones, 13% to 15% seen once, with over 5.5% in the top ten. Specimen: central memory CD4+ T cells from blood. Receptors were obtained from a man aged 25-45 years in good health.

This rearrangement joins TRBV5-1 to TRBJ2-2, with D unclear. This CDR3 region has 15 residues. Germline-derived CDR1 and CDR2 are SGHRS and YFSETQ. Deletions cut 0 bases from V and 2 bases from J, with 8 bases between. The CDR3 DNA reads TGCGCCAGCAGCTTGGAGGGCAGAAACACCGGGGAGCTGTTTTTT. Protein product: CASSLEGRNTGELFF.

The chain uses TRBV30 and TRBJ2-3; 11 positions agree with TRBD2. The CDR3 contains 16 residues. Losses at the gene ends were 3 bases for V and 4 bases for J; bases not matched to a gene: 9. CDR1 GTSNPN and CDR2 SVGIG come from the germline V gene (reference sequence). CDR3: CAWSGTSGGGADTQYF. For the CDR3, the DNA is TGTGCCTGGAGCGGGACTAGCGGTGGGGGGGCAGATACGCAGTATTTT.

This clone was found a few times. The rearrangement links TRBV6-1 to TRBJ1-2; 10 bases match TRBD1. The germline V gene encodes CDR1 MNHNS and CDR2 SASEGT. J gave up 8 bases and V 4 bases, and 4 bases lay outside the gene matches. This CDR3 has 13 residues. Written as DNA, the CDR3 is TGTGCCAGCAGTGTCGACAGGGGGCGCGGCTACACCTTC. It codes for CASSVDRGRGYTF.

This clone was counted a few times. This sequence joins TRBV7-2 and TRBJ2-7; D is unresolved. The V gene's germline CDR1 is SGHTA and CDR2 FQGNSA. The CDR3 extends over 12 amino acids. The germline V and J ends were trimmed by 6 bases and 7 bases, with 13 bases remaining between them. CDR3 sequence: CASSPSVGEQYF. In DNA form, the CDR3 reads TGTGCCAGCAGTCCCTCAGTAGGGGAGCAGTACTTC. The whole variable domain, remainder taken from reference TRBV7-2 and TRBJ2-7, is GAGVSQSPSNKVTEKGKDVELRCDPISGHTALYWYRQSLGQGLEFLIYFQGNSAPDKSGLPSDRFSAERTGGSVSTLTIQRTQQEDSAVYLCASSPSVGEQYFGPGTRLTVT.

This chain links TRBV6-5 with TRBJ2-2; D is unclear. Trimming left V 0 bases short and J 6 bases short, with 8 bases between. The CDR3 consists of 14 residues. Germline values: CDR1 MNHEY, CDR2 SVGAGI. CDR3 nucleotide sequence: TGTGCCAGCAGTTACTCAGGGCGAGCCGGGGAGCTGTTTTTT. Encoded protein: CASSYSGRAGELFF.

A few counts support this clone. This chain uses TRBV28 with TRBJ2-3; a weak D match, TRBD1 (6 bases). Trimming cost V 4 bases and J 14 bases, with 19 bases left between them. In germline, CDR1 is MDHEN, CDR2 SYDVKM. This CDR3 region has 13 residues. CDR3 DNA: TGTGCCAGCAGTTCCGGACAGAACAACAGGGCGTATTTT. This translates into CASSSGQNNRAYF.

V and J are TRBV7-2 and TRBJ2-7; 8 bases line up with TRBD2. Germline CDR1 is SGHTA and CDR2 is FQGNSA. With V trimmed by 5 bases and J by 5 bases, 11 bases remained unmatched. The CDR3 runs 15 residues. The CDR3 DNA reads as TGTGCCAGCAGCCCAGCCGGGACTAGTGCGCACGAGCAGTACTTC. Translating it yields CASSPAGTSAHEQYF.

The rearrangement uses TRBV11-1 and TRBJ1-1; tentatively, D is TRBD1 (5 bases). The CDR3 spans 13 residues. The ends were cut back, 7 bases at V and 4 bases at J, with 13 bases in the middle. The germline V gene encodes CDR1 SGHAT and CDR2 FQDESV (reference sequence). CDR3 protein: CASTQGLLTEAFF. The CDR3 nucleotides are TGTGCCAGCACCCAGGGACTACTCACTGAAGCTTTCTTT.

This clone was picked up a small number of times. The identical CDR3 is also encoded by other nucleotide sequences in the sample. The V and J genes are TRBV6-1 and TRBJ1-5; tentative D call: TRBD1 (5 bases). The V gene lost 1 base and the J gene lost 4 bases, with 8 bases spanning the gap. CDR1 is MNHNS and CDR2 is SASEGT in the germline V gene. The length of the CDR3 is 14 residues. The CDR3, as DNA: TGTGCCAGCAGTGAAGTGGGGGGGAATCAGCCCCAGCATTTT. It translates to CASSEVGGNQPQHF.

V is TRBV27 and J is TRBJ2-3, with unresolved D. CDR3 length: 14 amino acids. V shed 3 bases and J shed 2 bases, with 9 bases lying between them. Germline assignment: CDR1 MNHEY and CDR2 SMNVEV (reference sequence). The CDR3 is CASSLTLLTDTQYF. The CDR3 DNA reads TGTGCCAGCAGTTTGACTCTCCTCACAGATACGCAGTATTTT.

This sequence joins TRBV11-2 and TRBJ1-5, with 8 bases lining up with TRBD1. The germline V gene encodes CDR1 SGHAT and CDR2 FQNNGV. With 2 bases clipped from V and 0 bases from J, the junction kept 9 bases outside the gene matches. The CDR3 spans 18 residues. CDR3 protein: CASSLHPQTGVSNQPQHF. The CDR3 DNA reads as TGTGCCAGCAGCTTACACCCGCAGACAGGGGTTAGCAATCAGCCCCAGCATTTT. Full variable domain (rest looked up from reference TRBV11-2 and TRBJ1-5): EAGVAQSPRYKIIEKRQSVAFWCNPISGHATLYWYQQILGQGPKLLIQFQNNGVVDDSQLPKDRFSAERLKGVDSTLKIQPAKLEDSAVYLCASSLHPQTGVSNQPQHFGDGTRLSIL.

This clone was counted between two and nine times. The rearrangement links TRBV27 to TRBJ2-3, with D uncertain. CDR3 size: 14 residues. V was cut by 0 bases and J by 0 bases, with 4 bases left in between. Germline V CDR1 and CDR2: MNHEY, SMNVEV (reference sequence). CDR3 bases: TGTGCCAGCAGTTTATCGCGTAGCACAGATACGCAGTATTTT. It encodes CASSLSRSTDTQYF.

This clone showed up many times. The chain has TRBV29-1 and TRBJ1-5, with D possibly TRBD1 on 6 matching bases. The CDR3 runs to 15 residues. The germline gives CDR1 SQVTM, CDR2 ANQGSEA. Trimming shortened V by 7 bases and J by 3 bases, and 19 bases separated the two germline ends. For the CDR3, the DNA is TGCAGCGCCGCGAGTGGGGCAGGGGACAATCAGCCCCAGCATTTT. Amino acids: CSAASGAGDNQPQHF.

This chain links TRBV19 with TRBJ1-5; TRBD1 aligns across 10 bases. Germline V CDR1 and CDR2: LNHDA, SQIVND (reference sequence). The ends lost 1 base at V and 2 bases at J; junction bases unmatched: 14. This CDR3 spans 20 amino acids. CDR3 coding DNA: TGTGCCAGTAGTATAGTCGGGGCGGGACAGGGGATTGTCGGCAATCAGCCCCAGCATTTT. Its translation: CASSIVGAGQGIVGNQPQHF.

This clone has a handful of counts. J is TRBJ2-7 and V is TRBV10-3, with D possibly being TRBD1 (5 bases). The V end lost 2 bases, the J end lost 7 bases, and 9 bases lay between the germline ends. Germline V gene lookup returns CDR1 ENHRY and CDR2 SYGVKD. The CDR3 consists of 12 residues. The CDR3 loop reads CAISEEQVEQYF. CDR3 coding DNA: TGTGCCATCAGTGAGGAACAGGTGGAGCAGTACTTC.

This clone came up a few times. The CDR3 DNA reads TGTGCCTGGAGTGTATATCGGCTAGCGGGAGACTACAATGAGCAGTTCTTC. It specifies CAWSVYRLAGDYNEQFF. This rearrangement joins TRBV30 to TRBJ2-1, with 10 bases that match TRBD2. The germline V gene encodes CDR1 GTSNPN and CDR2 SVGIG (reference sequence). J was trimmed by 3 bases and V by 0 bases; bases with no gene match: 8. CDR3 length equals 17 residues.

The chain carries TRBV9 and TRBJ2-2; 13 bases agree with TRBD2. Germline-derived CDR1 and CDR2 are SGDLS and YYNGEE. CDR3 length: 16 amino acids. V lost 4 bases and J lost 14; bases outside the gene matches: 14. The CDR3 region is CASSPQSSGLAGELFF. The CDR3 DNA reads as TGTGCCAGCAGCCCCCAGTCCTCAGGACTAGCGGGAGAACTGTTTTTT. Using reference TRBV9 and TRBJ2-2 for the parts outside the CDR3, the full variable domain is DSGVTQTPKHLITATGQRVTLRCSPRSGDLSVYWYQQSLDQGLQFLIQYYNGEERAKGNILERFSAQQFPDLHSELNLSSLELGDSALYFCASSPQSSGLAGELFFGEGSRLTVL.

CDR3 nucleotides: TGCGCCAGCAGCTTGATTCGGCACTCTGGGGCCAACGTCCTGACTTTC. Amino acids: CASSLIRHSGANVLTF. The gene calls are TRBV5-1 and TRBJ2-6; no clear D gene. Trimming removed 1 base at V and 0 bases at J, with 8 bases between. There are 16 residues in the CDR3. The V gene's germline CDR1 is SGHRS and CDR2 YFSETQ.

The rearrangement uses TRBV7-9 and TRBJ2-1; 7 bases are a match to TRBD1. The V and J ends lost 2 bases and 5 bases, in that order; junction bases with no gene match: 9. The CDR3 contains 16 residues. CDR1 is SEHNR, CDR2 FQNEAQ, per germline (reference sequence). CDR3 nucleotide sequence: TGTGCCAGCAGCTTAAATCTTCCCGGACAGGACAATGAGCAGTTCTTC. Its protein product is CASSLNLPGQDNEQFF.

This clone appeared a few times. This chain uses TRBV10-3 with TRBJ1-3; the D is unclear. This CDR3 is 16 amino acids long. Germline CDR1 ENHRY, CDR2 SYGVKD. With 0 bases removed from V and 0 bases from J, the gap between germline ends came to 9 bases. DNA of the CDR3: TGTGCCATCAGTGAGTCGCTGCCACGCTCTGGAAACACCATATATTTT. Translation: CAISESLPRSGNTIYF.

Details on this clone: This sample includes further DNA sequences coding for the same CDR3. This rearrangement joins TRBV11-2 to TRBJ1-6; 7 bases align to TRBD1. Germline V gene lookup returns CDR1 SGHAT and CDR2 FQNNGV. The junction had 7 bases not matched to a gene; V was cut back by 6 bases and J by 8 bases. This CDR3 contains 14 residues. CDR3 region: CASRPRQGDSPLHF. Written as DNA, the CDR3 is TGTGCCAGCAGACCCAGACAGGGTGATTCACCCCTCCACTTT.

This clone was counted only a few times. This rearrangement joins TRBV7-8 to TRBJ1-3; a possible D gene is TRBD1 (5 bases). Trimming removed 3 bases at V and 8 bases at J, with 17 bases between. CDR1 is SGHVS, CDR2 FQNEAQ, per germline. The CDR3 is 15 amino acids. In nucleotides, the CDR3 is TGTGCCAGCAGCTTTCGTACGGCAGGGTTGCACACCATATATTTT. Protein sequence: CASSFRTAGLHTIYF.

There are a few counts of this clone. CDR3 amino acids: CASSLAGGHSGANVLTF. The CDR3, as DNA: TGCGCCAGCAGCTTGGCGGGGGGCCACTCTGGGGCCAACGTCCTGACTTTC. The chain links TRBV5-1 to TRBJ2-6, with D maybe TRBD2 (7 bases). This CDR3 is built from 17 residues. Deletions cut 0 bases from V and 0 bases from J, with 10 bases between. Germline CDR1 SGHRS, CDR2 YFSETQ.

This clone was found many times. This chain joins TRBV10-3 and TRBJ1-1, with TRBD1 as a possible D gene (5 bases). Germline CDR1 is ENHRY and CDR2 is SYGVKD. This CDR3 spans 13 amino acids. V shed 7 bases and J shed 1 base, with 10 bases lying between them. The CDR3 region has the DNA TGTGCCATCACTCGAGGGGAGAACACTGAAGCTTTCTTT. This translates into CAITRGENTEAFF.

The chain carries TRBV18 and TRBJ1-5; D is unclear. Germline V lookup: CDR1 KGHSH, CDR2 LQKENI. This CDR3 is built from 14 residues. V dropped 3 bases and J dropped 6 bases, with 12 bases sitting between them. The CDR3 region has the DNA TGTGCCAGCTCACCCGGTGGAGGGAGTCAGCCCCAGCATTTT. This sequence encodes CASSPGGGSQPQHF.